The 14 T cell receptor beta chains in this list originate from one sample, sequenced in a study of identifying expanded T cells in peripheral blood. TCRdb's copy holds only in-frame clones and misses some; the assay was immunoSEQ multiplex PCR. The table lists about 100,000 clones, roughly 86% of them singletons. Input material: blood. Every receptor here comes from a person aged 18 to 69 in good health.

The chain has TRBV19 and TRBJ2-5; tentative D call: TRBD2 (7 bases). V was shortened by 3 bases and J by 5 bases, with 13 bases between the two germline ends. Per the germline V gene, CDR1 is LNHDA and CDR2 is SQIVND (reference sequence). CDR3 size: 14 residues. The DNA of the CDR3 is TGTGCCAGTAGTATTTCCAGGGGAGGGGAGACCCAGTACTTC. Translated: CASSISRGGETQYF.

The chain is built from TRBV28 and TRBJ2-5; D possibly corresponds to TRBD1 (6 bases). Deletions cut 9 bases from V and 5 bases from J, with 10 bases between. CDR3 length: 11 residues. Germline V lookup: CDR1 MDHEN, CDR2 SYDVKM. The CDR3 loop reads CASFQGETQYF. In DNA form, the CDR3 reads TGTGCCAGTTTTCAGGGGGAGACCCAGTACTTC.

The gene calls are TRBV6-5 and TRBJ2-6; D not certain. The germline gives CDR1 MNHEY, CDR2 SVGAGI. The V and J ends lost 6 bases and 0 bases respectively, with 9 bases between them. CDR3 length: 15 amino acids. The CDR3 reads CASSSTGSGANVLTF. CDR3 nucleotides: TGTGCCAGCAGCTCTACTGGCTCTGGGGCCAACGTCCTGACTTTC.

The table lists this clone with a few counts. This sequence joins TRBV6-1 and TRBJ1-5; D remains unclear. Germline CDR1 MNHNS, CDR2 SASEGT. V was shortened by 5 bases and J by 3 bases, with 8 bases between the two germline ends. The CDR3 has 13 amino acids. The chain's CDR3 is CASSFDTNQPQHF. As DNA, the CDR3 is TGTGCCAGCAGTTTCGACACCAATCAGCCCCAGCATTTT.

V is TRBV27 and J is TRBJ1-2; 8 nucleotides match TRBD1. The CDR3 is 14 residues long. V was clipped by 1 base and J by 7 bases; unmatched bases: 5. Germline-derived CDR1 and CDR2 are MNHEY and SMNVEV (reference sequence). The CDR3 coding sequence is TGTGCCAGCAGTTTATTACAGGGGGTCGGTGGCTACACCTTC. Translating gives CASSLLQGVGGYTF.

The chain joins TRBV5-1 to TRBJ2-3; TRBD1 or TRBD2 may be the D gene (5 bases each). Trimming took off 3 bases at V and 0 bases at J, with 11 bases between the two ends. Germline CDR1 is SGHRS and CDR2 is YFSETQ. The CDR3 is 15 residues long. CDR3 DNA sequence: TGCGCCAGCAGCTCGGGACCTCCTAGCACAGATACGCAGTATTTT. Protein sequence: CASSSGPPSTDTQYF.

The V call is TRBV4-1, the J call TRBJ2-3; 10 bases are a match to TRBD1. V gave up 5 bases and J gave up 4 bases; unmatched junction bases: 6. The CDR3 sequence is 15 residues long. The germline V gene encodes CDR1 MGHRA and CDR2 YSYEKL. CDR3 in DNA: TGCGCCAGCAGCTACGGGACAGGGGCCCCAGATACGCAGTATTTT. Amino acid sequence: CASSYGTGAPDTQYF.

This clone was observed many times. V gene TRBV4-2 combines with J gene TRBJ1-2; D not resolved. Looked up from germline, CDR1 is LGHNA and CDR2 is YNFKEQ. Deletions cut 0 bases from V and 8 bases from J, with 10 bases between. The CDR3 runs to 13 residues. This CDR3 is CASSQENLRGYTF. The CDR3 DNA is TGTGCCAGCAGCCAAGAGAATTTAAGAGGCTACACCTTC.

V usage is TRBV2 and J usage is TRBJ2-7, with 8 bases fitting TRBD1. The V and J ends lost 5 bases and 5 bases, in that order; junction bases with no gene match: 2. The CDR3 runs to 12 residues. The germline gives CDR1 SNHLY, CDR2 FYNNEI. The CDR3 sequence is CASSWDRNEQYF. The CDR3 region has the DNA TGTGCCAGCAGTTGGGACAGGAACGAGCAGTACTTC.

The V gene is TRBV5-4, the J gene TRBJ2-3; 7 bases are a match to TRBD2. CDR1 is SGHNT, CDR2 YYREEE, per germline (reference sequence). This CDR3 comprises 16 residues. V lost 1 base and J lost 4; bases outside the gene matches: 9. The CDR3 is CASSLFLGGGADTQYF. CDR3 DNA sequence: TGTGCCAGCAGCTTGTTTCTTGGCGGGGGAGCAGATACGCAGTATTTT. Based on the CDR3 plus reference TRBV5-4 and TRBJ2-3, the full variable domain is ETGVTQSPTHLIKTRGQQVTLRCSSQSGHNTVSWYQQALGQGPQFIFQYYREEENGRGNFPPRFSGLQFPNYSSELNVNALELDDSALYLCASSLFLGGGADTQYFGPGTRLTVL.

V usage is TRBV9 and J usage is TRBJ2-1; 8 positions agree with TRBD2. The CDR3 extends over 15 amino acids. V dropped 3 bases and J dropped 0; count of bases not matched to a gene: 2. Germline lookup yields CDR1 SGDLS and CDR2 YYNGEE. The DNA for the CDR3 is TGTGCCAGCAGCGGGAGCGGGAGCTCCTACAATGAGCAGTTCTTC. Its translation: CASSGSGSSYNEQFF.

The rearrangement uses TRBV5-8 and TRBJ2-2; D perhaps matches TRBD2 (5 bases). With 0 bases removed from V and 7 bases from J, the gap between germline ends came to 13 bases. Germline V gene lookup returns CDR1 SGHTS and CDR2 YDEGEE. The CDR3 runs to 15 residues. CDR3 sequence (DNA): TGTGCCAGCAGCTTGGAAGGGTATGCGGGCGGGGAGCTGTTTTTT. Amino acid sequence: CASSLEGYAGGELFF.

The chain carries TRBV19 and TRBJ2-6, with D possibly matching TRBD1 (5 bases). Germline CDR1 is LNHDA and CDR2 is SQIVND (reference sequence). V lost 0 bases and J lost 4, with 10 bases in between. The CDR3 sequence is 16 residues long. CDR3 protein: CASSIEGQRGANVLTF. CDR3 nucleotides: TGTGCCAGTAGTATAGAGGGGCAGAGAGGGGCCAACGTCCTGACTTTC.

This chain uses TRBV15 with TRBJ2-7; TRBD2 agrees at 9 bases. CDR1 LNHNV and CDR2 YYDKDF come from the germline V gene (reference sequence). The V gene end was trimmed by 0 bases and the J gene end by 2 bases; junction bases not matched to a gene: 2. The CDR3 has 15 amino acids. The CDR3: CATSREASGTYEQYF. The CDR3 DNA sequence: TGTGCCACCAGCAGAGAAGCTAGCGGGACCTACGAGCAGTACTTC.